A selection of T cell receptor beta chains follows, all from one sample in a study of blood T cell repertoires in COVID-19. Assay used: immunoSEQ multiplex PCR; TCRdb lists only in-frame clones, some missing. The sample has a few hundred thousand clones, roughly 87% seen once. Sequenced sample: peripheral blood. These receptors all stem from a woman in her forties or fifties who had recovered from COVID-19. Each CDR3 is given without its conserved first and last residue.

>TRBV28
ASSARGLAGRNEQF
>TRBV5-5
ASSVPGQAGREQY
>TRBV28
ASSLGLAGYTDTQY
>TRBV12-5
ASGPDRDSPEAF
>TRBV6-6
ASSWTSAQETQY
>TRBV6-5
ASNRDRGLTEAF
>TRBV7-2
ASSLQGATEAF
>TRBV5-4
ASSQTSGSYNEQF
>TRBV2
ASSGASLGEQY
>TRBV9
ASSERTGGFEQY
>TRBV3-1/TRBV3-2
ASSQWDRDTEAF
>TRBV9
ASSLTGPGKAF
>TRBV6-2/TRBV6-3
ASSSGLAGPLGEQF
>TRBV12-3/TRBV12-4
ASTEAGGPQH
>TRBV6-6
ASSYPQGAEQY
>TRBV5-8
ASSLGSYSYEQY
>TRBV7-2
ASSFNSGSYEQY
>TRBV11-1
ASSPTAGDTQY
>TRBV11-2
ASSLDLGGAHSGNTIY
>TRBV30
AWSDTNYGYT
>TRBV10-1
ASSGGAYTEAF
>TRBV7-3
ASSETSVATGTKNIQY
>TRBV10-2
ASRRGLADGSSYNEQF
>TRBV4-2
ASSQALFRVFSYEQY
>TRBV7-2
ASSPRTVTTNEKLF
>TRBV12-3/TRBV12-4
ASSFGLSYGYT
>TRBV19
ASSMLWTSYGYT
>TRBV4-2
ASSPGEWPGADYNEQF
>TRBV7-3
ASSLDGSYNSPLH
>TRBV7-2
ASSPQRGGVSDTQY
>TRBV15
ATNNQAGGYNEQF
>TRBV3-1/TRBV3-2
ASSRLLTTGKETQY
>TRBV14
ASSQAGGANTEAF
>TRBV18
ASSRDSSYEQY
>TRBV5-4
ASSLAKRFGQGDYGYT
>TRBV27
ASRANSGNTIY
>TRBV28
ASSLGLAYSSYEQY
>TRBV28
ASGSPGHSTNTEAF
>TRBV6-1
ASSEGLAGGTSYEQY
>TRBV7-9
ASSRGFARLDGTDTQY
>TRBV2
ASSAALAGGNEQF
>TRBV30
AWRREGYNEQF
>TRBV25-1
ASSVGGRIYGYT
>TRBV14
ASSQARTSSYNSPLH
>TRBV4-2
ASSPQLLSSYNEQF
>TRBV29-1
SVEEQTAPRLNYGYT
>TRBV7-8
ASSTRDRGHQGYT
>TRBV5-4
ASSLASYRGNTEAF
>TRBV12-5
ASGRQGDQPQH
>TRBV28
ASSFARYNEQF
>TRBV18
ASSTNLQDWYEQY
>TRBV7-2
ASSPGRGYEQY
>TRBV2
ASSEGEGPNYGYT
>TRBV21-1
ATTGENIY